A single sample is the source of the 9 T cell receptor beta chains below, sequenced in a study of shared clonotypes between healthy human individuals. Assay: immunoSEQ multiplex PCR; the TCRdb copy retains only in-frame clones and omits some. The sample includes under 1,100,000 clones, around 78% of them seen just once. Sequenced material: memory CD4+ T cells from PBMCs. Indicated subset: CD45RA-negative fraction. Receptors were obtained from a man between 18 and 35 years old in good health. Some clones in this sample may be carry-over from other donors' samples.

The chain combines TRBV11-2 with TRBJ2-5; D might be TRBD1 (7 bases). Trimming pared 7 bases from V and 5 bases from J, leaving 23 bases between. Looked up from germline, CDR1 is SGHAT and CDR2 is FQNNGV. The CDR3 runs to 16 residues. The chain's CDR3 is CASTRGWNGGKETQYF. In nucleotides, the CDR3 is TGTGCCAGCACCAGGGGGTGGAACGGCGGGAAGGAGACCCAGTACTTC. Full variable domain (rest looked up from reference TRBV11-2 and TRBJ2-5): EAGVAQSPRYKIIEKRQSVAFWCNPISGHATLYWYQQILGQGPKLLIQFQNNGVVDDSQLPKDRFSAERLKGVDSTLKIQPAKLEDSAVYLCASTRGWNGGKETQYFGPGTRLLVL.

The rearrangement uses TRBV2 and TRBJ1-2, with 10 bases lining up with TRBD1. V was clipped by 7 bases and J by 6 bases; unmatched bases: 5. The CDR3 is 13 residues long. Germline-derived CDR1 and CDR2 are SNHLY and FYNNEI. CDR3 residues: CASNDRGRDGYTF. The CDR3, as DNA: TGTGCCAGCAATGACAGGGGGCGGGATGGCTACACCTTC.

The CDR3 loop reads CASSFPEATTIYF. DNA for the CDR3: TGTGCCAGCAGCTTCCCAGAGGCGACCACCATATATTTT. The chain has TRBV7-9 and TRBJ1-3; D is unresolved. There are 13 residues in the CDR3. V lost 3 bases and J lost 9, with 12 bases in between. The germline gives CDR1 SEHNR, CDR2 FQNEAQ (reference sequence).

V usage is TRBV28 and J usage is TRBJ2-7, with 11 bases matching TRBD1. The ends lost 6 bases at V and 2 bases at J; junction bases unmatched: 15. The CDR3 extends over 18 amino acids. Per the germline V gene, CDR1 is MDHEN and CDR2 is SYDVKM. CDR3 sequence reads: CASRRDRGLFRGTYEQYF. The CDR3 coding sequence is TGTGCCAGCAGGAGGGACAGGGGGTTGTTCCGGGGAACCTACGAGCAGTACTTC. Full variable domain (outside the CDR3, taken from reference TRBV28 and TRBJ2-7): DVKVTQSSRYLVKRTGEKVFLECVQDMDHENMFWYRQDPGLGLRLIYFSYDVKMKEKGDIPEGYSVSREKKERFSLILESASTNQTSMYLCASRRDRGLFRGTYEQYFGPGTRLTVT.

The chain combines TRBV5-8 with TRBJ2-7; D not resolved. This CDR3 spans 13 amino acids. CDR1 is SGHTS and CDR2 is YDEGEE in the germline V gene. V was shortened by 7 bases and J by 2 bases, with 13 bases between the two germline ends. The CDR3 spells CASPLGGPYEQYF. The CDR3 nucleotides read TGTGCCAGCCCCTTGGGTGGGCCCTACGAGCAGTACTTC.

In nucleotides, the CDR3 is TGTGCCAGCAGTTCAGCCGGGACAGGGAAACTAAACACCATATATTTT. It is translated as CASSSAGTGKLNTIYF. The chain has TRBV6-5 and TRBJ1-3; 9 bases agree with TRBD1. The CDR3 spans 16 residues. Germline trimming cut 4 bases from V and 6 bases from J; bases unmatched to any gene: 10. The germline gives CDR1 MNHEY, CDR2 SVGAGI.

The CDR3, as DNA: TGCGCCAGCAGCCCAGTGCGGGCAGGGACTAGCGGGAGGCCGCAGTACTTC. Protein: CASSPVRAGTSGRPQYF. The rearrangement uses TRBV5-1 and TRBJ2-7; 15 nucleotides match TRBD2. The junction had 14 bases not matched to a gene; V was cut back by 4 bases and J by 9 bases. The germline V gene has CDR1 SGHRS and CDR2 YFSETQ. The CDR3 runs 17 residues.

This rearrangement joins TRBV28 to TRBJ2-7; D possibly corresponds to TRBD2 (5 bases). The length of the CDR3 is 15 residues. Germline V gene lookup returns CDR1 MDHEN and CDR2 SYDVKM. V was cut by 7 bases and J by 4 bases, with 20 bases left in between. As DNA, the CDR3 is TGTGCCAGCACGTTTGAGGGCCTGGGGTTTTACGAGCAGTACTTC. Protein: CASTFEGLGFYEQYF.

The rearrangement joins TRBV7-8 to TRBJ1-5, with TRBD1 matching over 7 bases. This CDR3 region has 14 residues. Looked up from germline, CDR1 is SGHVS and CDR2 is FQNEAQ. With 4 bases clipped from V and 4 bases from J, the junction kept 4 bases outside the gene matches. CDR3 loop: CASSSRDRNQPQHF. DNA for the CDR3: TGTGCCAGCAGCTCCCGGGACAGAAATCAGCCCCAGCATTTT. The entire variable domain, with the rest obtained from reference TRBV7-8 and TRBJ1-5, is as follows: GAGVSQSPRYKVAKRGQDVALRCDPISGHVSLFWYQQALGQGPEFLTYFQNEAQLDKSGLPSDRFFAERPEGSVSTLKIQRTQQEDSAVYLCASSSRDRNQPQHFGDGTRLSIL.